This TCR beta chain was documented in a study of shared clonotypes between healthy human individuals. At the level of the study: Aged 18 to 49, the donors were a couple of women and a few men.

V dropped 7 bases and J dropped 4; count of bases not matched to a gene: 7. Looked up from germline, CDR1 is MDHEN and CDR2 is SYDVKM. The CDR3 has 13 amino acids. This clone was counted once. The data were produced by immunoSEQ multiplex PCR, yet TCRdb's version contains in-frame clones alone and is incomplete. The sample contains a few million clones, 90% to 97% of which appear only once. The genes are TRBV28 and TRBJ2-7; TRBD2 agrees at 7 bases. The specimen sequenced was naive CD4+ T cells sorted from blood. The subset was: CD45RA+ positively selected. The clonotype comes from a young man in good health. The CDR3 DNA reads TGTGCCAGCAACGGAGCGGGGAGATACGAGCAGTACTTC. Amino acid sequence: CASNGAGRYEQYF.